The clone carrying this T cell receptor (beta chain) came up a few times. Use of 60 Vbeta and 13 Jbeta primers characterized the PCR. Data came from immunoSEQ multiplex PCR; TCRdb stores just in-frame clones and leaves some out. This sample carries some 170,000 clones, 82% of them seen once, and the ten largest clones take less than 1.6%. These data are taken from a study of cytomegalovirus exposure and HLA in healthy donors. There are 14 residues in the CDR3. V was clipped by 3 bases and J by 8 bases; unmatched bases: 8. The germline CDR1 and CDR2 sequences are MGHRA and YSYEKL. The genes are TRBV4-1 and TRBJ1-2; 8 nucleotides line up with TRBD1. This clonotype was sampled from a girl aged 10 to 17 in good health and CMV-seropositive. The sequencing sample was made of PBMCs. The CDR3 DNA is TGCGCCAGCAGCCAGCTAGGACAGGGTCGGGGCTACACCTTC. Amino acid sequence: CASSQLGQGRGYTF.